This passage covers 27 T cell receptor beta chains from one sample sequenced in a study of OX40 agonist ivuxolimab in advanced cancers. The library relied on the immunoSEQ multiplex PCR assay. TCRdb re-hosts the immuneACCESS table, in-frame sequences only. Its copies lack some clones; in the studies checked, an unresolved V gene accounts for under half of them, and the cause for the rest is not known. The sample yields roughly 56,000 clones; 84% were counted once. About 4.5% of the sample is held by the ten biggest clonotypes. The sequencing here drew on CD4+ or CD8+ T cells sorted from blood, taken in a trial of the OX40 agonist ivuxolimab. The receptors here all came from an adult with an advanced solid tumor such as melanoma, head and neck, liver or kidney cancer.

J is TRBJ2-7 and V is TRBV12-5, with D possibly being TRBD1 (6 bases). Per germline, CDR1 LGHNT and CDR2 FRNRAP. The V end was cut by 3 bases, the J end by 4 bases, with 7 bases between. The CDR3 is made up of 12 amino acids. The CDR3, as DNA: TGTGCTAGTGGTTTCGACAGGTACGAGCAGTACTTC. This translates into CASGFDRYEQYF.

The chain carries TRBV6-5 and TRBJ1-1, with D perhaps matching TRBD1 (6 bases). Germline lookup yields CDR1 MNHEY and CDR2 SVGAGI. This CDR3 region has 14 residues. V was pared by 4 bases and J by 1 base, with 10 bases between. CDR3 region: CASSSGQTNTEAFF. Written as DNA, the CDR3 is TGTGCCAGCAGTTCAGGACAGACGAACACTGAAGCTTTCTTT.

This clone turned up a few times. The genes are TRBV6-6 and TRBJ2-3, with 7 bases identical to TRBD2. Germline V CDR1 and CDR2: MNHNY, SVGAGI (reference sequence). The CDR3 spans 14 residues. The trim removed 6 bases at V and 2 bases at J, leaving 5 bases unmatched. The chain's CDR3 is CASRKAGLTDTQYF. The CDR3 coding sequence is TGTGCCAGCAGGAAAGCGGGGCTCACAGATACGCAGTATTTT.

The chain uses TRBV6-6 and TRBJ2-7, with D tentatively TRBD1 (6 bases). Germline values: CDR1 MNHNY, CDR2 SVGAGI (reference sequence). This CDR3 has 14 residues. V shed 1 base and J shed 2 bases, with 9 bases lying between them. DNA for the CDR3: TGTGCCAGCAGTTACTGGGACAAGACCTACGAGCAGTACTTC. It specifies CASSYWDKTYEQYF.

This clone has only a few counts. This chain joins TRBV6-4 and TRBJ2-3; the match to TRBD1 covers 8 bases. CDR1 and CDR2 (germline): MRHNA, SNTAGT. The CDR3 runs 16 residues. The ends lost 5 bases at V and 3 bases at J; junction bases unmatched: 10. The CDR3 DNA reads TGTGCCAGCAGTTTCGGACAGGGAGAAGAGACAGATACGCAGTATTTT. This sequence encodes CASSFGQGEETDTQYF.

The chain couples TRBV5-1 to TRBJ1-5, with TRBD1 matching over 7 bases. V was clipped by 0 bases and J by 7 bases; unmatched bases: 1. There are 13 residues in the CDR3. Germline CDR1 is SGHRS and CDR2 is YFSETQ. CDR3 residues: CASSLDRGQPQHF. CDR3 bases: TGCGCCAGCAGCTTGGACAGGGGACAGCCCCAGCATTTT.

This chain connects TRBV2 to TRBJ2-4; possibly TRBD1 for D (6 bases). Germline V gene data show CDR1 as SNHLY and CDR2 as FYNNEI. Trimming shortened V by 1 base and J by 0 bases, and 10 bases separated the two germline ends. This CDR3 is built from 16 residues. The CDR3 region is CASSEGRGRAKNIQYF. The CDR3, as DNA: TGTGCCAGCAGTGAAGGAAGGGGGAGAGCCAAAAACATTCAGTACTTC. The full variable domain, rest sourced from reference TRBV2 and TRBJ2-4, is EPEVTQTPSHQVTQMGQEVILRCVPISNHLYFYWYRQILGQKVEFLVSFYNNEISEKSEIFDDQFSVERPDGSNFTLKIRSTKLEDSAMYFCASSEGRGRAKNIQYFGAGTRLSVL.

The chain joins TRBV2 to TRBJ1-5; D is undetermined. CDR1 and CDR2 from the germline V gene are SNHLY and FYNNEI. The V gene lost 0 bases and the J gene lost 0 bases, with 6 bases spanning the gap. The CDR3 is made up of 15 amino acids. The CDR3 region is CASSEAGFSNQPQHF. CDR3 in DNA: TGTGCCAGCAGTGAAGCCGGGTTTAGCAATCAGCCCCAGCATTTT. The full variable domain, completed using reference TRBV2 and TRBJ1-5, is EPEVTQTPSHQVTQMGQEVILRCVPISNHLYFYWYRQILGQKVEFLVSFYNNEISEKSEIFDDQFSVERPDGSNFTLKIRSTKLEDSAMYFCASSEAGFSNQPQHFGDGTRLSIL.

The V and J genes are TRBV11-3 and TRBJ2-1; 10 bases are a match to TRBD2. Germline V lookup: CDR1 SGHNT, CDR2 YENEEA. This CDR3 has 16 residues. V lost 0 bases to trimming and J lost 7 bases; unmatched junction nucleotides: 6. CDR3 in DNA: TGTGCCAGCAGCTTAGAAGCGGGAGGGGGTCTAAATGAGCAGTTCTTC. Encoded protein: CASSLEAGGGLNEQFF. The whole variable domain, filled in from reference TRBV11-3 and TRBJ2-1, reads EAGVVQSPRYKIIEKKQPVAFWCNPISGHNTLYWYLQNLGQGPELLIRYENEEAVDDSQLPKDRFSAERLKGVDSTLKIQPAELGDSAVYLCASSLEAGGGLNEQFFGPGTRLTVL.

The V call is TRBV27, the J call TRBJ2-5, with D maybe TRBD1 (6 bases). Per germline, CDR1 MNHEY and CDR2 SMNVEV (reference sequence). The V gene lost 4 bases and the J gene lost 11 bases, with 14 bases spanning the gap. This CDR3 region has 12 residues. As DNA, the CDR3 is TGTGCCAGCAGTTACTGGGGGCGTGAGCAGTACTTC. Translating it yields CASSYWGREQYF.

This chain links TRBV7-9 with TRBJ1-1, with 7 bases aligning to TRBD1. CDR3 size: 17 residues. Germline trimming cut 8 bases from V and 3 bases from J; bases unmatched to any gene: 18. The germline V gene encodes CDR1 SEHNR and CDR2 FQNEAQ (reference sequence). CDR3 in DNA: TGTGCCAGCGCATACCGGGACAGCGAGTATCCCGACACTGAAGCTTTCTTT. This sequence encodes CASAYRDSEYPDTEAFF.

This sequence joins TRBV6-1 and TRBJ2-7; 10 positions agree with TRBD1. The CDR3 has 15 amino acids. Germline V gives CDR1 MNHNS, CDR2 SASEGT. Trimming took 1 base from V and 7 from J; bases not matched to a gene: 7. This chain's CDR3 is CASSEGQGAWGEQYF. In DNA form, the CDR3 reads TGTGCCAGCAGTGAAGGACAGGGGGCTTGGGGGGAGCAGTACTTC.

The chain couples TRBV6-4 to TRBJ2-1, with no clear D. Germline V gene data show CDR1 as MRHNA and CDR2 as SNTAGT. V was cut by 0 bases and J by 3 bases, with 6 bases left in between. This CDR3 is 14 amino acids long. The CDR3 nucleotides read TGTGCCAGCAGTGACTCAGGAAGCTACAATGAGCAGTTCTTC. Its translation: CASSDSGSYNEQFF.

The chain combines TRBV19 with TRBJ1-6; D not certain. CDR1 LNHDA and CDR2 SQIVND come from the germline V gene (reference sequence). The V end was cut by 5 bases, the J end by 7 bases, with 15 bases between. CDR3 length: 15 amino acids. The CDR3 reads CASSRGLGGNSPLHF. CDR3 bases: TGTGCCAGTAGTCGCGGCCTGGGCGGCAATTCACCCCTCCACTTT. Complete variable domain (other parts from reference TRBV19 and TRBJ1-6): DGGITQSPKYLFRKEGQNVTLSCEQNLNHDAMYWYRQDPGQGLRLIYYSQIVNDFQKGDIAEGYSVSREKKESFPLTVTSAQKNPTAFYLCASSRGLGGNSPLHFGNGTRLTVT.

The gene calls are TRBV7-2 and TRBJ2-1; D gene uncertain. The ends were cut back, 3 bases at V and 4 bases at J, with 4 bases in the middle. The CDR3 sequence is 12 residues long. CDR1 SGHTA and CDR2 FQGNSA come from the germline V gene. The CDR3 region is CASSFSYNEQFF. Here the CDR3 DNA reads TGTGCCAGCAGCTTCAGTTACAATGAGCAGTTCTTC.

Only a few counts were recorded for this clone. The chain is built from TRBV25-1 and TRBJ1-6, with unresolved D. Germline assignment: CDR1 MGHDK and CDR2 SYGVNS. Trimming stripped 7 bases from V and 7 bases from J, with 8 bases between. The CDR3 is made up of 12 amino acids. The CDR3 reads CASKVGNSPLHF. In DNA form, the CDR3 reads TGTGCCAGCAAAGTAGGGAATTCACCCCTCCACTTT.

The chain has TRBV14 and TRBJ1-6, with D maybe TRBD1 (6 bases). Trimming left V 5 bases short and J 1 base short, with 9 bases between. The CDR3 runs 15 residues. CDR1 is SGHDN, CDR2 FVKESK, per germline. The DNA for the CDR3 is TGTGCCAGCAGCGAGGGGGGGTCCTATAATTCACCCCTCCACTTT. Translating gives CASSEGGSYNSPLHF.

Concerning this clone: A read error may produce the germline difference seen at one junction end. The CDR3 nucleotides are TGTGCCTGGAGTGTAGGAGGGGGCCGACCTCGGTTTGACTTC. Translation gives CAWSVGGGRPRFDF. The chain combines TRBV30 with TRBJ2-4, with D possibly matching TRBD1 (7 bases). The CDR3 is 14 amino acids. Germline V gene data show CDR1 as GTSNPN and CDR2 as SVGIG (reference sequence).

The V call is TRBV29-1, the J call TRBJ1-5; TRBD1 matches at 10 bases. The CDR3 is 13 amino acids. V dropped 5 bases and J dropped 7; count of bases not matched to a gene: 5. Germline CDR1 reads SQVTM; CDR2 reads ANQGSEA. CDR3 sequence reads: CSVSGQGGQPQHF. CDR3 in DNA: TGCAGCGTTTCCGGACAGGGGGGACAGCCCCAGCATTTT. Complete variable domain (other parts from reference TRBV29-1 and TRBJ1-5): SAVISQKPSRDICQRGTSLTIQCQVDSQVTMMFWYRQQPGQSLTLIATANQGSEATYESGFVIDKFPISRPNLTFSTLTVSNMSPEDSSIYLCSVSGQGGQPQHFGDGTRLSIL.

Only one count was recorded for this clone. J is TRBJ2-7 and V is TRBV7-3, with D unresolved. CDR1 and CDR2 from the germline V gene are SGHTA and FQGTGA. The CDR3 loop spans 15 amino acids. Trimming shortened V by 5 bases and J by 3 bases, and 17 bases separated the two germline ends. In nucleotides, the CDR3 is TGTGCCAGCAGCAACGGGCCTGCGACAATCTACGAGCAGTACTTC. Encoded protein: CASSNGPATIYEQYF.

This sequence joins TRBV11-2 and TRBJ2-1; D possibly uses TRBD1 or TRBD2 (5 bases each). The germline V gene encodes CDR1 SGHAT and CDR2 FQNNGV. The CDR3 length is 15 residues. The germline V and J ends were trimmed by 3 bases and 7 bases, with 16 bases remaining between them. The CDR3 reads CASSFSGTGWNEQFF. CDR3 DNA: TGTGCCAGCAGCTTCTCCGGGACCGGATGGAATGAGCAGTTCTTC.

This chain uses TRBV27 with TRBJ2-3, with D perhaps being TRBD1 or TRBD2 (7 bases each). Trimming pared 8 bases from V and 1 base from J, leaving 16 bases between. The germline gives CDR1 MNHEY, CDR2 SMNVEV (reference sequence). The CDR3 sequence is 15 residues long. CDR3 loop: CASQDREGGTDTQYF. The CDR3 nucleotides read TGTGCCAGCCAAGACAGGGAGGGAGGCACAGATACGCAGTATTTT.

The gene calls are TRBV25-1 and TRBJ2-7; TRBD1 aligns across 7 bases. V was clipped by 4 bases and J by 5 bases; unmatched bases: 8. The germline V gene encodes CDR1 MGHDK and CDR2 SYGVNS. The CDR3 extends over 14 amino acids. Here the CDR3 reads CASSGRQGRNEQYF. CDR3 in DNA: TGTGCCAGCAGTGGCAGACAGGGTCGAAACGAGCAGTACTTC.

This chain connects TRBV18 to TRBJ2-5; tentatively, D is TRBD2 (6 bases). Trimming removed 3 bases at V and 5 bases at J, with 22 bases between. The CDR3 loop spans 17 amino acids. In germline, CDR1 is KGHSH, CDR2 LQKENI. This CDR3 is CASSPTTGGVRGETQYF. The CDR3 DNA reads as TGTGCCAGCTCACCGACGACCGGGGGTGTGAGAGGGGAGACCCAGTACTTC.

The chain carries TRBV30 and TRBJ2-3, with D perhaps matching TRBD2 (6 bases). This CDR3 region has 13 residues. V was trimmed by 3 bases and J by 4 bases, leaving 11 bases between them. Germline V gives CDR1 GTSNPN, CDR2 SVGIG (reference sequence). DNA of the CDR3: TGTGCCTGGAGCGGGAGTTGGGCAGATACGCAGTATTTT. This gives the protein CAWSGSWADTQYF.

The chain carries TRBV7-3 and TRBJ1-1; TRBD1 matches at 7 bases. Germline V gene sequence: CDR1 SGHTA, CDR2 FQGTGA. With V trimmed by 0 bases and J by 4 bases, 5 bases remained unmatched. The CDR3 has 15 amino acids. The CDR3 sequence is CASSLTQGGSTEAFF. CDR3 in DNA: TGTGCCAGCAGCTTAACTCAGGGGGGAAGCACTGAAGCTTTCTTT.

V is TRBV2 and J is TRBJ2-6, with D maybe TRBD1 (5 bases). Germline lookup yields CDR1 SNHLY and CDR2 FYNNEI. The V end was cut by 4 bases, the J end by 0 bases, with 7 bases between. The CDR3 length is 15 residues. CDR3 sequence: CASSVTGSGANVLTF. CDR3 DNA: TGTGCCAGCAGTGTAACAGGCTCTGGGGCCAACGTCCTGACTTTC. The whole variable domain, filled in from reference TRBV2 and TRBJ2-6, reads EPEVTQTPSHQVTQMGQEVILRCVPISNHLYFYWYRQILGQKVEFLVSFYNNEISEKSEIFDDQFSVERPDGSNFTLKIRSTKLEDSAMYFCASSVTGSGANVLTFGAGSRLTVL.